One and the same sample provided the 25 T cell receptor beta chains below, sequenced in a study of T-cell memory formation after mild COVID-19. TCRdb redid the calling of the 5' RACE reads with MiXCR, one entry per CDR3 protein. The sample has about 400,000 distinct CDR3 sequences, 24% seen once. The source material was PBMCs or a T cell subset sorted from them (not recorded which). The receptors come from an adult woman who had mild COVID-19 (a few samples of this study predate the infection). Cell type and time point are not known.

This clonotype was seen a handful of times. The rearrangement joins TRBV12-3 or TRBV12-4 to TRBJ1-4; 7 bases are a match to TRBD1. CDR3 length equals 15 residues. The V gene end was trimmed by 2 bases and the J gene end by 8 bases; junction bases not matched to a gene: 8. CDR3 bases: TGTGCCAGCAGTTTATTTGGTGGGACAGCGGAAAAACTGTTTTTT. Protein product: CASSLFGGTAEKLFF.

In this sample, this clonotype turned up a few times. The V gene is TRBV4-2, the J gene TRBJ2-4; D remains unclear. CDR3 length equals 15 residues. V dropped 1 base and J dropped 1 base, with 8 bases sitting between them. Per germline, CDR1 LGHNA and CDR2 YNFKEQ. The CDR3 DNA is TGTGCCAGCAGCCAAGGTCTAACGGCCAAAAACATTCAGTACTTC. It yields the protein CASSQGLTAKNIQYF.

V is TRBV7-2 and J is TRBJ1-5; no definite D call. Germline V lookup: CDR1 SGHTA, CDR2 FQGNSA. This CDR3 is 17 amino acids long. V was shortened by 1 base and J by 1 base, with 14 bases between the two germline ends. CDR3 nucleotide sequence: TGTGCCAGCAGCTTAGATGGTTCTGCGACGAGCAATCAGCCCCAGCATTTT. It is translated as CASSLDGSATSNQPQHF.

This clonotype occurred a few times. V is TRBV14 and J is TRBJ2-1, with D unclear. V was trimmed by 6 bases and J by 2 bases, leaving 8 bases between them. This CDR3 is 13 amino acids long. The germline gives CDR1 SGHDN, CDR2 FVKESK. In DNA, the CDR3 is TGTGCCAGCAGGATGACCACCTACAATGAGCAGTTCTTC. Protein sequence: CASRMTTYNEQFF.

This sequence joins TRBV5-6 and TRBJ1-6, with a possible D match to TRBD1 (5 bases). The CDR3 spans 14 residues. In germline, CDR1 is SGHDT, CDR2 YYEEEE. V was trimmed by 1 base and J by 9 bases, leaving 11 bases between them. The CDR3 here is CASSLWDRISPLHF. CDR3 DNA: TGTGCCAGCAGCTTGTGGGACCGGATTTCACCCCTCCACTTT.

There are a few counts of this clonotype. The V call is TRBV6-6, the J call TRBJ2-5; 11 bases map to TRBD2. The CDR3 loop spans 16 amino acids. Germline V gives CDR1 MNHNY, CDR2 SVGAGI (reference sequence). J was trimmed by 2 bases and V by 5 bases; bases with no gene match: 7. CDR3 region: CASSPPASGGQETQYF. The CDR3 DNA is TGTGCCAGCAGTCCCCCGGCTAGCGGGGGGCAAGAGACCCAGTACTTC.

CDR3 nucleotides: TGTGCCACTCGGGACAACCCCTACGAGCAGTACTTC. Amino acid sequence: CATRDNPYEQYF. The J gene is TRBJ2-7, the V gene TRBV27, with a tentative D call TRBD1 (6 bases). V lost 10 bases, J lost 2 bases, and 12 bases lay in between. The CDR3 is 12 amino acids. Germline V lookup: CDR1 MNHEY, CDR2 SMNVEV (reference sequence).

This clonotype was seen a few times. The chain links TRBV27 to TRBJ2-7; TRBD2 matches at 10 bases. The germline CDR1 and CDR2 sequences are MNHEY and SMNVEV (reference sequence). The CDR3 has 14 residues. V shed 6 bases, J shed 4 bases, and the junction held 6 bases outside the gene matches. In DNA form, the CDR3 reads TGTGCCAGCAGGGCTAGCGGGAGTATATACGAGCAGTACTTC. The encoded protein is CASRASGSIYEQYF.

The chain joins TRBV12-5 to TRBJ1-5, with 10 bases matching TRBD1. There are 16 residues in the CDR3. CDR1 LGHNT and CDR2 FRNRAP come from the germline V gene. Unmatched junction bases numbered 6, after V lost 3 bases and J lost 4 bases. DNA of the CDR3: TGTGCTAGTGGTTTAACCGCGGGACAGGGGAATCAGCCCCAGCATTTT. It translates to CASGLTAGQGNQPQHF.

This clonotype was observed a few times. The CDR3 DNA is TGTGCCAGCAAGCACCCTAGCGAATCAAACCACAATGAGCAGTTCTTC. Protein: CASKHPSESNHNEQFF. V usage is TRBV27 and J usage is TRBJ2-1; TRBD2 is a possible D gene (6 bases). Germline V gene sequence: CDR1 MNHEY, CDR2 SMNVEV (reference sequence). V lost 7 bases, J lost 5 bases, and 21 bases lay in between. The CDR3 totals 16 residues.

The chain employs TRBV24-1 and TRBJ2-1, with 10 positions matching TRBD2. Germline trimming cut 4 bases from V and 5 bases from J; bases unmatched to any gene: 7. This CDR3 comprises 16 residues. From germline, CDR1 is KGHDR and CDR2 SFDVKD. CDR3 amino acids: CATSDPGLANDNEQFF. The CDR3 DNA follows: TGTGCCACCAGTGACCCGGGACTAGCGAATGACAATGAGCAGTTCTTC.

The chain couples TRBV7-9 to TRBJ2-7; 9 bases line up with TRBD1. CDR3 length: 14 amino acids. Germline-derived CDR1 and CDR2 are SEHNR and FQNEAQ (reference sequence). V lost 5 bases, J lost 5 bases, and 7 bases stayed unmatched. The CDR3 here is CASSTGGASHEQYF. The DNA of the CDR3 is TGTGCCAGCAGCACAGGGGGCGCTTCCCACGAGCAGTACTTC.

The sample holds a few counts of this clonotype. V gene TRBV14 combines with J gene TRBJ2-7; D unresolved. The V gene lost 3 bases and the J gene lost 3 bases, with 9 bases spanning the gap. The CDR3 has 13 residues. Germline lookup yields CDR1 SGHDN and CDR2 FVKESK. As DNA, the CDR3 is TGTGCCAGCAGCCACAACGTTGACTACGAGCAGTACTTC. Translated, it gives CASSHNVDYEQYF.

In its sample, this clonotype was seen a few times. Here the CDR3 DNA reads TGCAGCGTTGAAGATCTAGGGGGCTTTGGCACTGAAGCTTTCTTT. It specifies CSVEDLGGFGTEAFF. This chain joins TRBV29-1 and TRBJ1-1; 7 positions agree with TRBD1. The CDR3 is 15 residues long. CDR1 and CDR2 from the germline V gene are SQVTM and ANQGSEA. J lost 4 bases, V lost 0 bases, and 8 bases had no gene match.

This clonotype was counted only a few times. The V and J genes are TRBV5-5 and TRBJ1-1; 7 bases fit TRBD1. The CDR3 covers 15 residues. V was clipped by 1 base and J by 0 bases; unmatched bases: 3. Germline V gene sequence: CDR1 SGHKS, CDR2 YYEKEE (reference sequence). The CDR3 DNA sequence: TGTGCCAGCAGCTTGAGGGGGCAGTTGAACACTGAAGCTTTCTTT. Protein: CASSLRGQLNTEAFF.

This clonotype was counted ten times or more. This sequence joins TRBV9 and TRBJ1-2, with D tentatively TRBD1 (6 bases). Trimming removed 4 bases from V and 3 bases from J, with 13 bases in between. Germline loops: CDR1 SGDLS, CDR2 YYNGEE. This CDR3 spans 14 amino acids. The DNA for the CDR3 is TGTGCCAGCAGCCTAGGGGGATTAGACTATGGCTACACCTTC. Translation gives CASSLGGLDYGYTF.

The rearrangement uses TRBV11-2 and TRBJ2-1; no reliable D call. The CDR3 has 16 residues. Looked up from germline, CDR1 is SGHAT and CDR2 is FQNNGV. With 2 bases removed from V and 0 bases from J, the gap between germline ends came to 11 bases. CDR3 in DNA: TGTGCCAGCAGCTTACGGTGGGTGAGCTCCTACAATGAGCAGTTCTTC. This encodes CASSLRWVSSYNEQFF. Filled out from reference TRBV11-2 and TRBJ2-1, the complete variable domain reads EAGVAQSPRYKIIEKRQSVAFWCNPISGHATLYWYQQILGQGPKLLIQFQNNGVVDDSQLPKDRFSAERLKGVDSTLKIQPAKLEDSAVYLCASSLRWVSSYNEQFFGPGTRLTVL.

This clonotype was observed a few times. The J gene is TRBJ2-7, the V gene TRBV12-3 or TRBV12-4; D remains unclear. This CDR3 is 13 amino acids long. V lost 8 bases, J lost 7 bases, and 18 bases lay in between. The CDR3 spells CASWNSYYSEQYF. The CDR3, as DNA: TGTGCCAGCTGGAACTCGTATTACTCGGAGCAGTACTTC.

The chain carries TRBV3-1 and TRBJ2-1; maybe TRBD2 (6 bases). Germline CDR1 reads LGHDT; CDR2 reads YNNKEL (reference sequence). Trimming removed 7 bases at V and 7 bases at J, with 14 bases between. This CDR3 is built from 13 residues. The CDR3 DNA reads as TGTGCCAGCATGAATAGCGGTGGAAATGAGCAGTTCTTC. It specifies CASMNSGGNEQFF.

The V and J genes are TRBV9 and TRBJ2-2, with D unresolved. This CDR3 contains 14 residues. Germline V gene sequence: CDR1 SGDLS, CDR2 YYNGEE. V lost 1 base and J lost 4, with 8 bases in between. The CDR3 nucleotides are TGTGCCAGCAGCGTATTCGACGGCACCGGGGAGCTGTTTTTT. Residues: CASSVFDGTGELFF.

A few counts support this clonotype. V gene TRBV5-6 combines with J gene TRBJ2-3, with 12 positions matching TRBD2. The ends lost 4 bases at V and 1 base at J; junction bases unmatched: 4. This CDR3 comprises 16 residues. Germline lookup yields CDR1 SGHDT and CDR2 YYEEEE. The CDR3 DNA follows: TGTGCCAGCAGCCTAGCGGGAGGGGGTCGCACAGATACGCAGTATTTT. Translated: CASSLAGGGRTDTQYF.

This chain joins TRBV7-8 and TRBJ2-7, with TRBD1 matching over 9 bases. The ends lost 4 bases at V and 3 bases at J; junction bases unmatched: 7. The CDR3 runs to 15 residues. The germline gives CDR1 SGHVS, CDR2 FQNEAQ. CDR3 bases: TGTGCCAGCAGCTCTGGACAGGGGACCCTCTACGAGCAGTACTTC. Encoded protein: CASSSGQGTLYEQYF.

The CDR3 is CASNTGHLSGETQYF. DNA of the CDR3: TGTGCCAGCAATACGGGACACCTCTCCGGGGAGACCCAGTACTTC. The gene calls are TRBV6-1 and TRBJ2-5; a possible D gene is TRBD1 (6 bases). Germline lookup yields CDR1 MNHNS and CDR2 SASEGT. Deletions cut 7 bases from V and 5 bases from J, with 20 bases between. The CDR3 length is 15 residues.

This chain joins TRBV19 and TRBJ2-3, with unresolved D. Germline V gene sequence: CDR1 LNHDA, CDR2 SQIVND (reference sequence). Trimming pared 5 bases from V and 1 base from J, leaving 16 bases between. The length of the CDR3 is 16 residues. The CDR3 DNA reads TGTGCCAGTAGTGCATCTAGACTGAGCCGCACAGATACGCAGTATTTT. Protein product: CASSASRLSRTDTQYF.

This clonotype came up once. A junction boundary mismatches the germline segment, possibly from a read error. This rearrangement joins TRBV7-7 to TRBJ2-5; the match to TRBD2 covers 10 bases. There are 14 residues in the CDR3. Germline CDR1 and CDR2: SSHAT and FNYEAQ (reference sequence). The CDR3 DNA follows: TGTGCTAGCAGAGCGGGAGGGCCTGAAGAGACCCAGTACTTC. Protein product: CASRAGGPEETQYF.